Sequencing of this TCR beta chain was carried out in a study of shared clonotypes between healthy human individuals. The data were produced by immunoSEQ multiplex PCR, yet TCRdb's version contains in-frame clones alone and is incomplete. Among roughly 1 million clones listed, approximately 80% were seen once. For this clone: Its antigen remains unknown.

V shed 1 base and J shed 6 bases, with 2 bases lying between them. Germline values: CDR1 SNHLY, CDR2 FYNNEI. The CDR3 spans 11 residues. Points from the study as a whole: Inspection by rarefaction showed sorted-subset sequencing to be incomplete despite large depth. As a rule, naive subsets had a larger estimated richness than memory subsets.

The chain combines TRBV2 with TRBJ2-3; D is unresolved. This clonotype originated in a man aged 18-30 years in good health. Some clones in this sample may be carry-over from other donors' samples. The sequenced sample was memory CD4+ T cells from PBMCs. Described subset: CD45RA-negative fraction. CDR3 nucleotide sequence: TGTGCCAGCAGTGAAGGGGATACGCAGTATTTT. Its translation is CASSEGDTQYF.